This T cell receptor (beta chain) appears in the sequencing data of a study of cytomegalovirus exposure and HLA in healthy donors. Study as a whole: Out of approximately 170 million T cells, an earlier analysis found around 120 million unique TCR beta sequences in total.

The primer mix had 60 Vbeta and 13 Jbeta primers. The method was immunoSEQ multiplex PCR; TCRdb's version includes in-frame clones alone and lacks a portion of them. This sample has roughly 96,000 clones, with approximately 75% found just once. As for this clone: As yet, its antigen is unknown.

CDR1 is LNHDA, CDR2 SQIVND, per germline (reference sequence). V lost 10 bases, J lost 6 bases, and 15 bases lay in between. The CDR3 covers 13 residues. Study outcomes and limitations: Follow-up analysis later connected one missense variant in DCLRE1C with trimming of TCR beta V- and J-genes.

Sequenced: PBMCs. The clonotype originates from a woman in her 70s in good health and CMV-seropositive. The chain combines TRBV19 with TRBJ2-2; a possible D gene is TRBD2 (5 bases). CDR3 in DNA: TGTGCCACACAGAGTCGGAGGCCCGGGGAGCTGTTTTTT. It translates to CATQSRRPGELFF.